A selection of T cell receptor beta chains follows, all from one sample in a study of cytomegalovirus exposure and HLA in healthy donors. Data came from immunoSEQ multiplex PCR; TCRdb stores just in-frame clones and leaves some out. In the table there are roughly 130,000 clones, more than 8% of which are singletons. Sequencing was performed on PBMCs. The origin of the receptors is a man aged 40-49 years in good health and CMV-seronegative. Both conserved end residues are part of each CDR3. D genes are given only for firm matches. A row's size may be missing; if present it is once, few, many or a size class.

V gene	D gene	clone size	J gene	CDR3 protein	CDR3 DNA
TRBV30	NA	few	TRBJ2-1	CAWSGVGGRQFF	TGTGCCTGGAGTGGGGTAGGCGGCAGGCAGTTCTTC
TRBV6-1	TRBD1	few	TRBJ1-6	CASSEQGAQNSPLHF	TGTGCCAGCAGTGAACAGGGGGCGCAAAATTCACCCCTCCACTTT
TRBV14	TRBD1	few	TRBJ2-1	CASSLGQGWANNEQFF	TGTGCCAGCAGCTTGGGACAGGGATGGGCAAACAATGAGCAGTTCTTC
TRBV12-5	NA	few	TRBJ1-2	CASGRDSGYGYTF	TGTGCTAGTGGCCGAGACTCGGGCTATGGCTACACCTTC
TRBV7-2	TRBD1	NA	TRBJ1-5	CASSLESGGRNQPQHF	TGTGCCAGCAGCTTAGAGTCAGGGGGCCGCAATCAGCCCCAGCATTTT
TRBV27	TRBD2	NA	TRBJ2-1	CASTGSGGPYNEQFF	TGTGCCAGCACCGGAAGCGGGGGGCCCTACAATGAGCAGTTCTTC
TRBV6-5	NA	few	TRBJ1-5	CASSYSKTGRNQPQHF	TGTGCCAGCAGTTACTCAAAGACAGGCCGGAATCAGCCCCAGCATTTT
TRBV5-4	TRBD1	NA	TRBJ2-7	CASSFQDRGYEQYF	TGTGCCAGCAGCTTCCAGGACAGGGGTTACGAGCAGTACTTC
TRBV5-8	NA	many	TRBJ1-1	CASSLVPGSEAFF	TGTGCCAGCAGCTTGGTACCGGGTTCTGAAGCTTTCTTT
TRBV19	TRBD2	NA	TRBJ2-2	CASSTQLAGTNTGELFF	TGTGCCAGTAGTACCCAGCTAGCGGGGACGAACACCGGGGAGCTGTTTTTT
TRBV6-1	TRBD2	NA	TRBJ2-7	CASRTLAGAYEQYF	TGTGCCAGCAGAACTCTAGCGGGGGCCTACGAGCAGTACTTC
TRBV30	NA	NA	TRBJ1-3	CASQRLISGNTIYF	TGTGCCTCCCAAAGACTGATATCTGGAAACACCATATATTTT
TRBV12-5	TRBD1	few	TRBJ1-1	CASGTGQGDTEAFF	TGTGCTAGTGGTACCGGACAGGGGGACACTGAAGCTTTCTTT
TRBV6-6	TRBD2	few	TRBJ2-7	CASSLTSGGAGEQYF	TGTGCCAGCAGCCTTACTAGCGGGGGGGCCGGCGAGCAGTACTTC
TRBV7-9	NA	NA	TRBJ2-7	CASSPRDNSYEQYF	TGTGCCAGCAGCCCCCGGGACAACTCCTACGAGCAGTACTTC
TRBV29-1	NA	NA	TRBJ1-1	CSADSFNTEAFF	TGCAGCGCCGACAGCTTCAACACTGAAGCTTTCTTT
TRBV5-1	NA	NA	TRBJ2-7	CASSSTYEQYF	TGCGCCAGCAGCTCCACCTACGAGCAGTACTTC
TRBV5-8	NA	NA	TRBJ2-3	CASSLEYRVDTQYF	TGTGCCAGCAGCTTGGAGTACAGAGTGGATACGCAGTATTTT
TRBV15	TRBD1	NA	TRBJ2-6	CATSRVQGASGANVLTF	TGTGCCACCAGCAGAGTACAGGGGGCGAGTGGGGCCAACGTCCTGACTTTC
TRBV7-2	NA	few	TRBJ2-5	CASSLWRGLDETQYF	TGTGCCAGCAGCTTGTGGCGGGGCTTAGACGAGACCCAGTACTTC
TRBV29-1	TRBD1	NA	TRBJ2-3	CSVDERGQDTQYF	TGCAGCGTTGATGAGAGGGGACAGGATACGCAGTATTTT
TRBV4-1	TRBD1	few	TRBJ2-4	CASSQPRGRGLAKNIQYF	TGCGCCAGCAGCCAACCAAGGGGGCGAGGGCTAGCCAAAAACATTCAGTACTTC
TRBV27	TRBD1	few	TRBJ1-2	CASSSYRGSGYTF	TGTGCCAGCAGTTCGTACAGGGGATCAGGCTACACCTTC
TRBV2	NA	NA	TRBJ2-7	CASSEGRGGASYEQYF	TGTGCCAGCAGTGAAGGACGAGGGGGGGCTTCCTACGAGCAGTACTTC
TRBV2	NA	few	TRBJ1-5	CASSDSGFNQRPQHF	TGTGCCAGCAGTGACTCCGGTTTCAACCAAAGGCCCCAGCATTTT
TRBV5-1	TRBD2	few	TRBJ2-3	CASSPGPGLAGTDTQYF	TGCGCCAGCAGCCCGGGACCCGGACTAGCGGGGACAGATACGCAGTATTTT
TRBV5-6	TRBD1	few	TRBJ2-7	CASSLGGGQGTYEQYF	TGTGCCAGCAGCTTGGGAGGGGGACAGGGAACCTACGAGCAGTACTTC
TRBV4-3	NA	NA	TRBJ1-5	CASSQDTGGYQPQHF	TGCGCCAGCAGCCAAGATACGGGGGGTTATCAGCCCCAGCATTTT